The rows below give T cell receptor beta chains drawn from one sample of a study of patients and donors after allogeneic stem cell transplantation. TCRdb reprocessed the RT-PCR reads with MiXCR, giving one entry per CDR3 protein. The repertoire holds roughly 880,000 distinct CDR3 sequences, with about a sixth as singletons. Sequenced input: blood, either unsorted or a sorted T cell fraction (not recorded which). The receptors originated from a human donor who was either an allogeneic HSCT recipient or a stem cell or donor lymphocyte infusion donor (not recorded which). It is not recorded whose cells these are; they may come from a transplant donor. Both conserved end residues are part of each CDR3. Fields, in order: D gene, clone size, V gene, J gene, CDR3 DNA, CDR3 protein. A D gene is named only where the DNA matches it firmly. Expanded clones are given a class, and other clones once, few, many or no size at all.

D gene: -; clone size: -; V gene: TRBV19; J gene: TRBJ1-1; CDR3 DNA: TGTGCCAGTAGTATAGATCGCAGGGCGGGTGAAGCTTTCTTT; CDR3 protein: CASSIDRRAGEAFF
D gene: TRBD2; clone size: -; V gene: TRBV3-1; J gene: TRBJ2-3; CDR3 DNA: TGTGCCAGCAGCCTCTACCCCCTACTAGCGATTAGCACAGATACGCAGTATTTT; CDR3 protein: CASSLYPLLAISTDTQYF
D gene: -; clone size: many; V gene: TRBV5-1; J gene: TRBJ2-7; CDR3 DNA: TGCGCCAGCAGCGCCAGTGGTGAGCAGTACTTC; CDR3 protein: CASSASGEQYF
D gene: -; clone size: -; V gene: TRBV5-5; J gene: TRBJ1-2; CDR3 DNA: TGTGCCAGCAGCTTGGGGCAGGGGAAGACTAACTATGGCTACACCTTC; CDR3 protein: CASSLGQGKTNYGYTF
D gene: -; clone size: -; V gene: TRBV6-1; J gene: TRBJ2-1; CDR3 DNA: TGTGCCAGCAGTGTGCAAGGTGCGCATGAGCAGTTCTTC; CDR3 protein: CASSVQGAHEQFF
D gene: -; clone size: -; V gene: TRBV20-1; J gene: TRBJ1-2; CDR3 DNA: TGCAGTGCTGGGGACGGCTACTATGGCTACACCTTC; CDR3 protein: CSAGDGYYGYTF
D gene: -; clone size: few; V gene: TRBV12-3/TRBV12-4; J gene: TRBJ2-5; CDR3 DNA: TGTGCCAGCAGAGGCGGGACGGAAAGTTCCGAGACCCAGTACTTC; CDR3 protein: CASRGGTESSETQYF
D gene: TRBD1; clone size: -; V gene: TRBV12-3/TRBV12-4; J gene: TRBJ1-5; CDR3 DNA: TGTGCCAGCACCTTCGCAGGGGGGAATCAGCCCCAGCATTTT; CDR3 protein: CASTFAGGNQPQHF
D gene: -; clone size: -; V gene: TRBV15; J gene: TRBJ1-1; CDR3 DNA: TGTGCCACCAGCAGAGATTCGACAGGTGAAGCTTTCTTT; CDR3 protein: CATSRDSTGEAFF
D gene: -; clone size: -; V gene: TRBV18; J gene: TRBJ1-1; CDR3 DNA: TGTGCCAGCAAACCGGGGGCAAACACTGAAGCTTTCTTT; CDR3 protein: CASKPGANTEAFF
D gene: TRBD1; clone size: many; V gene: TRBV29-1; J gene: TRBJ2-5; CDR3 DNA: TGCAGCGTTCGCCGACAGGGGAGACCCCAAGAGACCCAGTACTTC; CDR3 protein: CSVRRQGRPQETQYF
D gene: TRBD2; clone size: -; V gene: TRBV20-1; J gene: TRBJ2-3; CDR3 DNA: TGCAGTGCTAGACTAGCGGGAGAAAGCACAGATACGCAGTATTTT; CDR3 protein: CSARLAGESTDTQYF
D gene: -; clone size: -; V gene: TRBV20-1; J gene: TRBJ2-2; CDR3 DNA: TGCAGTGCCACGGGACGTCTGAACACCGGGGAGCTGTTTTTT; CDR3 protein: CSATGRLNTGELFF
D gene: -; clone size: many; V gene: TRBV12-3/TRBV12-4; J gene: TRBJ2-3; CDR3 DNA: TGTGCCAGCAATCGGGCTCCTAGCACAGATACGCAGTATTTT; CDR3 protein: CASNRAPSTDTQYF
D gene: TRBD1; clone size: -; V gene: TRBV20-1; J gene: TRBJ2-4; CDR3 DNA: TGCAGTGCTAGAACAGGGGGTGATGATTGGGCCAAAAACATTCAGTACTTC; CDR3 protein: CSARTGGDDWAKNIQYF
D gene: -; clone size: -; V gene: TRBV7-9; J gene: TRBJ1-2; CDR3 DNA: TGTGCCAGCAGACTAGACAGTTCCAGTAACTATGGCTACACCTTC; CDR3 protein: CASRLDSSSNYGYTF
D gene: -; clone size: few; V gene: TRBV18; J gene: TRBJ2-3; CDR3 DNA: TGTGCCAGCTCACCACCGGGGGAAGATACGCAGTATTTT; CDR3 protein: CASSPPGEDTQYF
D gene: -; clone size: -; V gene: TRBV12-3/TRBV12-4; J gene: TRBJ1-1; CDR3 DNA: TGTGCCAGCAGTTTTGAATGGGCGAACACTGAAGCTTTCTTT; CDR3 protein: CASSFEWANTEAFF
D gene: TRBD2; clone size: -; V gene: TRBV20-1; J gene: TRBJ2-5; CDR3 DNA: TGCAGTGCAAGGGGTCTAGCGGCCTTAGGGCAAGAGACCCAGTACTTC; CDR3 protein: CSARGLAALGQETQYF
D gene: TRBD1; clone size: few; V gene: TRBV20-1; J gene: TRBJ1-5; CDR3 DNA: TGCAGTGCTATACCGGGACAGAAAAATCAGCCCCAGCATTTT; CDR3 protein: CSAIPGQKNQPQHF
D gene: -; clone size: few; V gene: TRBV6-1; J gene: TRBJ2-7; CDR3 DNA: TGTGCCACCAGGGGGGAGAGTTCCTACGAGCAGTACTTC; CDR3 protein: CATRGESSYEQYF
D gene: -; clone size: few; V gene: TRBV5-1; J gene: TRBJ1-5; CDR3 DNA: TGCGCCAGCAGCTTGGCGCCGACAGGTGAAGATCAGCCCCAGCATTTT; CDR3 protein: CASSLAPTGEDQPQHF
D gene: TRBD1; clone size: -; V gene: TRBV27; J gene: TRBJ2-1; CDR3 DNA: TGTGCCAGCAACACTCGGACAGGAGGACTCAATGAGCAGTTCTTC; CDR3 protein: CASNTRTGGLNEQFF
D gene: -; clone size: few; V gene: TRBV15; J gene: TRBJ1-1; CDR3 DNA: TGTGCCACCAGCCTGGGATATGAAGCTTTCTTT; CDR3 protein: CATSLGYEAFF
D gene: -; clone size: few; V gene: TRBV24-1; J gene: TRBJ2-5; CDR3 DNA: TGTGCCACCAGCTGGAGCAGAGAGGGGGAGACCCAGTACTTC; CDR3 protein: CATSWSREGETQYF
D gene: -; clone size: -; V gene: TRBV3-1; J gene: TRBJ1-1; CDR3 DNA: TGTGCCAGCAGCCAAGATACAGGACTCACTGAAGCTTTCTTT; CDR3 protein: CASSQDTGLTEAFF
D gene: -; clone size: many; V gene: TRBV10-3; J gene: TRBJ2-5; CDR3 DNA: TGTGCCATCAGTGGGACCCGGCCAGATTACAAAGAGACCCAGTACTTC; CDR3 protein: CAISGTRPDYKETQYF
D gene: TRBD1; clone size: -; V gene: TRBV20-1; J gene: TRBJ1-1; CDR3 DNA: TGCAGTGCCCCAGACTCTTGGACAGGGAGGGGGATGAACACTGAAGCTTTCTTT; CDR3 protein: CSAPDSWTGRGMNTEAFF
D gene: -; clone size: -; V gene: TRBV24-1; J gene: TRBJ2-3; CDR3 DNA: TGTGCCACCAGTGATCCAAGTTCCTCAGATACGCAGTATTTT; CDR3 protein: CATSDPSSSDTQYF
D gene: -; clone size: few; V gene: TRBV6-5; J gene: TRBJ1-6; CDR3 DNA: TGTGCCAGCAGTTACCCGGAGGGCAGGGGATATAGTTCACCCCTCCACTTT; CDR3 protein: CASSYPEGRGYSSPLHF
D gene: -; clone size: few; V gene: TRBV24-1; J gene: TRBJ2-5; CDR3 DNA: TGTGCCACCAGTGAGCCCGGACAAGAGACCCAGTACTTC; CDR3 protein: CATSEPGQETQYF
D gene: -; clone size: -; V gene: TRBV29-1; J gene: TRBJ2-7; CDR3 DNA: TGCAGCGTTGAAGATGTAAGTTACGAGCAGTACTTC; CDR3 protein: CSVEDVSYEQYF
D gene: TRBD2; clone size: few; V gene: TRBV4-2; J gene: TRBJ2-7; CDR3 DNA: TGTGCCAGCAGCCCGGGACTAGCGGCCGGCTACGAGCAGTACTTC; CDR3 protein: CASSPGLAAGYEQYF
D gene: -; clone size: many; V gene: TRBV6-1; J gene: TRBJ1-1; CDR3 DNA: TGTGCCAGCAGGAGACACCAGATGAACACTGAAGCTTTCTTT; CDR3 protein: CASRRHQMNTEAFF
D gene: -; clone size: many; V gene: TRBV7-6; J gene: TRBJ2-1; CDR3 DNA: TGTGCCAGCAGCTTAGGACAGGCCTACAATGAGCAGTTCTTC; CDR3 protein: CASSLGQAYNEQFF
D gene: TRBD1; clone size: -; V gene: TRBV3-1; J gene: TRBJ1-1; CDR3 DNA: TGTGCCAGCAGCCACGCGCTACCGGGGACAGGGAGAGGGATGAACACTGAAGCTTTCTTT; CDR3 protein: CASSHALPGTGRGMNTEAFF
D gene: TRBD2; clone size: once; V gene: TRBV7-2; J gene: TRBJ2-5; CDR3 DNA: TGTGCCAGCAGCGGGATGGGACTAGCGGACCAAGAGACCCAGTACTTC; CDR3 protein: CASSGMGLADQETQYF
D gene: -; clone size: -; V gene: TRBV12-3/TRBV12-4; J gene: TRBJ1-1; CDR3 DNA: TGTGCCAGCAGCCTCGGAGGGAGAAGCACTGAAGCTTTCTTT; CDR3 protein: CASSLGGRSTEAFF
D gene: -; clone size: few; V gene: TRBV30; J gene: TRBJ1-2; CDR3 DNA: TGTGCCTGGAGTGCAGGGACGGAGGGCTACACCTTC; CDR3 protein: CAWSAGTEGYTF
D gene: TRBD2; clone size: -; V gene: TRBV7-9; J gene: TRBJ2-3; CDR3 DNA: TGTGCCAGCAGCTTTGGACTAGCGGGAGGGTCCGATACGCAGTATTTT; CDR3 protein: CASSFGLAGGSDTQYF
D gene: TRBD1; clone size: few; V gene: TRBV7-9; J gene: TRBJ1-3; CDR3 DNA: TGTGCCAGCAGACCAACTTTCCGGGACAGGGGTGACACCATATATTTT; CDR3 protein: CASRPTFRDRGDTIYF
D gene: -; clone size: few; V gene: TRBV6-1; J gene: TRBJ2-7; CDR3 DNA: TGTGCCAGCAGCCGGGCGGACAGCGGTCACTACGAGCAGTACTTC; CDR3 protein: CASSRADSGHYEQYF
D gene: -; clone size: -; V gene: TRBV7-3; J gene: TRBJ1-2; CDR3 DNA: TGTGCCAGCAGCTTAACACCAGGGCATAGGGGCTACACCTTC; CDR3 protein: CASSLTPGHRGYTF
D gene: TRBD1; clone size: -; V gene: TRBV7-2; J gene: TRBJ2-7; CDR3 DNA: TGTGCCAGCAGCTTAAGACAGGGTGCCCACATCGCATACGAGCAGTACTTC; CDR3 protein: CASSLRQGAHIAYEQYF
D gene: TRBD1; clone size: few; V gene: TRBV12-3/TRBV12-4; J gene: TRBJ2-7; CDR3 DNA: TGTGCCAGCAGTCCTGCCGACAGGGTTTTCTACGAGCAGTACTTC; CDR3 protein: CASSPADRVFYEQYF
D gene: -; clone size: -; V gene: TRBV7-9; J gene: TRBJ1-2; CDR3 DNA: TGTGCCATACAGGAAAACTATGGCTACACCTTC; CDR3 protein: CAIQENYGYTF
D gene: TRBD1; clone size: few; V gene: TRBV27; J gene: TRBJ1-2; CDR3 DNA: TGTGCCAGCAGCCGAAATCCCGGGACAGGGGATGGCTACACCTTC; CDR3 protein: CASSRNPGTGDGYTF
D gene: -; clone size: many; V gene: TRBV6-2/TRBV6-3; J gene: TRBJ2-1; CDR3 DNA: TGTGCCAGCAGTTACAGCCTGGACAGCGGCAATGAGCAGTTCTTC; CDR3 protein: CASSYSLDSGNEQFF
D gene: -; clone size: -; V gene: TRBV11-2; J gene: TRBJ2-4; CDR3 DNA: TGTGCCAGCAGCCCCACGGGACTAGCCAAAAACATTCAGTACTTC; CDR3 protein: CASSPTGLAKNIQYF
D gene: -; clone size: few; V gene: TRBV20-1; J gene: TRBJ2-7; CDR3 DNA: TGCAGTGCTAGAGGCCCGTTAGGCGAGCAGTACTTC; CDR3 protein: CSARGPLGEQYF
D gene: -; clone size: few; V gene: TRBV3-1; J gene: TRBJ1-2; CDR3 DNA: TGTGCCAGCAGCCAAGAACCTATCGATGGCTACACCTTC; CDR3 protein: CASSQEPIDGYTF
D gene: -; clone size: few; V gene: TRBV5-1; J gene: TRBJ2-1; CDR3 DNA: TGCGCCAGCAGCTTGGACCACCCTGCCTCCTACAATGAGCAGTTCTTC; CDR3 protein: CASSLDHPASYNEQFF
D gene: TRBD2; clone size: -; V gene: TRBV6-5; J gene: TRBJ2-7; CDR3 DNA: TGTGCCAGCAGTTACTCGAGTAGCGGGGTCCCCTTTGAGCAGTACTTC; CDR3 protein: CASSYSSSGVPFEQYF
D gene: TRBD1; clone size: few; V gene: TRBV5-5; J gene: TRBJ1-5; CDR3 DNA: TGTGCCAGCAGCTCGACAGGGGTAAATTTGAATCAGCCCCAGCATTTT; CDR3 protein: CASSSTGVNLNQPQHF
D gene: -; clone size: -; V gene: TRBV6-1; J gene: TRBJ2-1; CDR3 DNA: TGTGCCTGCAGGATGGACAAAGACAATGAGCAGTTCTTC; CDR3 protein: CACRMDKDNEQFF